This TCR beta chain was obtained from a study of T cells after yellow fever vaccination. Findings and caveats of the study: Clones from primary vaccination mostly reappeared after the booster (roughly 97% CD4, over 85% CD8). There was a possibility that FACS-sorted repertoires contained abundant clonotypes contaminating from the bulk population. Compared with primary, the secondary response was weaker and peaked at day 5, not 15.

Germline loops: CDR1 MDHEN, CDR2 SYDVKM. V was clipped by 8 bases and J by 8 bases, with 11 bases between them. The CDR3 extends over 11 amino acids. A process of 5'RACE template switching, which added a universal primer site and UMIs, was used to make TCR cDNA. One entry per CDR3 protein results from TCRdb running MiXCR on the 5' RACE reads. Of some 600,000 distinct CDR3 sequences in the sample, roughly a sixth were seen once. Comment on this clonotype: What it binds is unknown.

This chain uses TRBV28 with TRBJ2-3; maybe TRBD2 (5 bases). The sample here was PBMCs, taken around 5 days after the first yellow fever vaccination. The receptor was derived from a man younger than 35 who received the YFV17D yellow fever vaccine. The CDR3, as DNA: TGTGCCAGCCAAGTGGGAGTTACGCAGTATTTT. This gives the protein CASQVGVTQYF.